This TCR beta chain stems from a study of metastatic and nonmetastatic thyroid tumors. The wider study: The study looked at repertoires side by side in blood and in tumor or nodule tissue from malignant and benign thyroid patients. General observations from the study: As reported, TCR beta diversity in blood and tumor was significantly higher in malignant thyroid tumors than in benign nodules.

All patients were treatment-naive before thyroid surgery. The V gene's germline CDR1 is SGHTA and CDR2 FQGTGA. The CDR3 loop spans 15 amino acids. After removal of 10 bases from V and 0 bases from J, the junction contained 8 bases not matched to a gene. Original processing notes: Using the CDR3 differences seen across clinicopathological groups, the authors built a distant-metastasis classifier for papillary thyroid cancer, which was meant to discriminate distant-metastatic patients. TCRdb ran MiXCR on the PCR reads. TCRdb, rather than the study authors, made the V and J calls. The repertoire holds about 15,000 clones, with over 25% as singletons. For this clone: No antigen is known for it.

This sequence joins TRBV7-3 and TRBJ1-3, with TRBD1 matching over 8 bases. Material: tumor tissue. The clonotype originates from a male donor with papillary thyroid cancer or a benign thyroid nodule (not recorded which). Some clones in this sample may be carry-over from other donors' samples. The CDR3 DNA reads as TGTGCCACCCGGTCGGGACAGGTCTCTGGAAACACCATATATTTT. As protein: CATRSGQVSGNTIYF.